These 2 T cell receptor beta chains share one sample of origin, sequenced in a study of sequential checkpoint blockade in melanoma. The table came from immunoSEQ multiplex PCR; TCRdb's copy has only in-frame clones and leaves some out. This table has fewer than 35,000 clones, 86% appearing once. Treatment noted: randomized to nivolumab then ipilimumab (arm A) or the reverse (arm B). The sample consisted of CD8+ T cells sorted from blood (inferred from file names), taken from a patient given nivolumab and ipilimumab in sequence. These receptor sequences come from a human donor with melanoma.

By sample share, this clone is medium-sized. The genes are TRBV19 and TRBJ2-3, with 12 bases lining up with TRBD2. Germline lookup yields CDR1 LNHDA and CDR2 SQIVND (reference sequence). CDR3 length equals 15 residues. With 6 bases clipped from V and 3 bases from J, the junction kept 4 bases outside the gene matches. CDR3 in amino acids: CASSSLAGGTDTQYF. As DNA, the CDR3 is TGTGCCAGTAGCAGTCTAGCGGGAGGGACAGATACGCAGTATTTT.

This clone has only one observation. The CDR3, as DNA: TGTGCCAGCAGCGTCGGGACAGACTCCTACGAGCAGTACTTC. It encodes CASSVGTDSYEQYF. This chain uses TRBV9 with TRBJ2-7, with TRBD1 matching over 7 bases. V shed 2 bases, J shed 0 bases, and the junction held 2 bases outside the gene matches. The germline CDR1 and CDR2 sequences are SGDLS and YYNGEE. The CDR3 consists of 14 residues.